The clone carrying this T cell receptor (beta chain) is classed as medium-sized. Other DNA sequences from this sample encode an identical CDR3 as well. With approximately 200,000 irradiated, violet-dye-labeled stimulator cells, approximately 200,000 CFSE-labeled responder cells were plated. This specimen belongs to a study of graft-versus-host responses after intestinal transplantation. Study overall: After anti-thymocyte globulin induction, recipients took tacrolimus and steroids for roughly three years.

Repertoires were generated with immunoSEQ multiplex PCR, while TCRdb's copy carries only in-frame clones and drops some. The data contain roughly 5,200 clones, 25% of them singletons. The CDR3 has 11 residues. Trimming removed 8 bases at V and 3 bases at J, with 8 bases between. Germline assignment: CDR1 MNHEY and CDR2 SVGAGI. Findings and caveats of the study: GvH clones were found in recipient marrow; some appeared first in ileum or blood.

Material: alloreactive CD4+ T cells from a mixed lymphocyte reaction culture, obtained before transplantation. As for subset: CFSE-low proliferating T cells sorted from roughly 6-day pre-transplant mixed lymphocyte reaction (GvH or HvG direction). The receptor comes from a human patient who was an organ donor for intestinal transplantation. V and J are TRBV6-5 and TRBJ2-7; perhaps TRBD1 as D (5 bases). The CDR3 protein is CASGRGYEQYF. CDR3 nucleotide sequence: TGTGCCAGCGGAAGGGGCTACGAGCAGTACTTC.